These 5 T cell receptor beta chains originate from one sample sequenced in a study of identical twins. TCRdb redid the calling of the 5' RACE reads with MiXCR, one entry per CDR3 protein. The sample carries about 520,000 distinct CDR3 sequences, about 20% recorded once. The same sample was also used in a study of T cells expressing NK-cell markers.

The sequenced material came from CD4+ T cells sorted from blood. These receptor sequences come from a woman younger than 35 in good health.

This clonotype came up a few times. The chain employs TRBV5-1 and TRBJ1-1; D is unresolved. With 2 bases removed from V and 0 bases from J, the gap between germline ends came to 11 bases. The CDR3 length is 15 residues. Germline CDR1 is SGHRS and CDR2 is YFSETQ. CDR3 nucleotides: TGCGCCAGCAGCTTACAAAGAAGCATGAACACTGAAGCTTTCTTT. Amino acid sequence: CASSLQRSMNTEAFF. The complete variable domain, with remaining parts taken from reference TRBV5-1 and TRBJ1-1, reads KAGVTQTPRYLIKTRGQQVTLSCSPISGHRSVSWYQQTPGQGLQFLFEYFSETQRNKGNFPGRFSGRQFSNSRSEMNVSTLELGDSALYLCASSLQRSMNTEAFFGQGTRLTVV.

This clonotype was seen a handful of times. Here the CDR3 reads CASRPTGIYGYTF. The CDR3 DNA is TGTGCCAGCAGGCCGACAGGAATCTATGGCTACACCTTC. The rearrangement joins TRBV12-3 or TRBV12-4 to TRBJ1-2; perhaps TRBD1 as D (6 bases). The CDR3 totals 13 residues. V lost 6 bases to trimming and J lost 4 bases, with 12 bases between them.

This chain links TRBV12-3 or TRBV12-4 with TRBJ1-6; a possible D gene is TRBD1 (5 bases). V was pared by 5 bases and J by 10 bases, with 18 bases between. This CDR3 has 15 residues. The CDR3 DNA reads TGTGCCAGCAGTCCTTTTCGGGATTCAGGGTCACCCCTCCACTTT. Translated, it gives CASSPFRDSGSPLHF.

This clonotype was picked up a small number of times. The rearrangement links TRBV5-6 to TRBJ2-3; D tentatively reads TRBD1 or TRBD2 (6 bases each). The CDR3 contains 15 residues. Trimming removed 5 bases from V and 4 bases from J, with 17 bases in between. The germline gives CDR1 SGHDT, CDR2 YYEEEE. In nucleotides, the CDR3 is TGTGCCAGCAGGGGGACTGGGGGCGCGGCAGATACGCAGTATTTT. This codes for CASRGTGGAADTQYF.

There are a few counts of this clonotype. The chain uses TRBV20-1 and TRBJ2-7, with D tentatively TRBD2 (5 bases). Trimming left V 5 bases short and J 5 bases short, with 13 bases between. From germline, CDR1 is DFQATT and CDR2 SNEGSKA (reference sequence). There are 12 residues in the CDR3. The CDR3 DNA reads TGCAGTGCTCGTGGGGTCGGGGACGAGCAGTACTTC. Translated, it gives CSARGVGDEQYF.